Presented here are 18 T cell receptor beta chains from one specimen sequenced in a study of blood T cell repertoires in COVID-19 (dated by TCRdb to about 2020). Library preparation employed the immunoSEQ multiplex PCR assay. TCRdb took over this immuneACCESS table, retaining in-frame rearrangements with V and J assigned. Such tables are incomplete; in checked studies, under half of the missing clones stem from an unresolved V gene, and the remainder is unexplained. The sample has roughly 100,000 clones on record, 75% to 85% of them singletons. More than 8% of the sample lies in the top ten. Sequencing was carried out using peripheral blood. The source is a woman in her 70s with acute or convalescent COVID-19.

V is TRBV29-1 and J is TRBJ2-2; a weak D match, TRBD2 (6 bases). Trimming cost V 6 bases and J 6 bases, with 20 bases left between them. CDR3 length: 15 amino acids. Germline V gene sequence: CDR1 SQVTM, CDR2 ANQGSEA. CDR3 DNA: TGCAGCGTCCGGGAGCGAAGAGGGCCGTCCGGGGAGCTGTTTTTT. This encodes CSVRERRGPSGELFF.

V usage is TRBV9 and J usage is TRBJ1-2; possible D gene TRBD1, 6 bases. Germline loops: CDR1 SGDLS, CDR2 YYNGEE. The CDR3 extends over 13 amino acids. The germline V and J ends were trimmed by 7 bases and 8 bases, with 18 bases remaining between them. The CDR3 bases are TGTGCCAGCTGGGGGCTTCTAGGGAACGGCTACACCTTC. This translates into CASWGLLGNGYTF.

This chain links TRBV19 with TRBJ2-1; a possible D gene is TRBD1 (5 bases). V shed 5 bases and J shed 4 bases, with 6 bases lying between them. Germline V gives CDR1 LNHDA, CDR2 SQIVND (reference sequence). The CDR3 length is 12 residues. The CDR3 coding sequence is TGTGCCAGTAGTGGACAATACAATGAGCAGTTCTTC. Translating gives CASSGQYNEQFF. Using reference TRBV19 and TRBJ2-1 for the parts outside the CDR3, the full variable domain is DGGITQSPKYLFRKEGQNVTLSCEQNLNHDAMYWYRQDPGQGLRLIYYSQIVNDFQKGDIAEGYSVSREKKESFPLTVTSAQKNPTAFYLCASSGQYNEQFFGPGTRLTVL.

The chain carries TRBV4-3 and TRBJ2-1; 8 bases match TRBD2. V lost 4 bases to trimming and J lost 8 bases; unmatched junction nucleotides: 13. CDR1 is LGHNA, CDR2 YSLEER, per germline. This CDR3 has 16 residues. The CDR3 bases are TGCGCCAGCAGCCCCTATAGAAGCGGGAGTGGGGATGAGCAGTTCTTC. Translating gives CASSPYRSGSGDEQFF.

V and J are TRBV5-6 and TRBJ2-7; maybe TRBD2 (6 bases). The CDR3 loop spans 14 amino acids. V lost 0 bases to trimming and J lost 3 bases, with 10 bases between them. Looked up from germline, CDR1 is SGHDT and CDR2 is YYEEEE. The CDR3 sequence is CASSLGRRDYEQYF. The CDR3 bases are TGTGCCAGCAGCTTGGGGCGGCGGGACTACGAGCAGTACTTC.

The V gene is TRBV2, the J gene TRBJ2-7; TRBD1 matches 7 bases. After removal of 1 base from V and 3 bases from J, the junction contained 3 bases not matched to a gene. There are 14 residues in the CDR3. Germline CDR1 and CDR2: SNHLY and FYNNEI. CDR3 in DNA: TGTGCCAGCAGTGAAGGGGACAGATACTACGAGCAGTACTTC. Translated, it gives CASSEGDRYYEQYF.

This clone was observed once. V and J are TRBV10-1 and TRBJ2-2; unclear D gene. CDR1 and CDR2 (germline): WNHNN, SYGVQD (reference sequence). The CDR3 has 17 residues. Deletions cut 0 bases from V and 1 base from J, with 12 bases between. Here the CDR3 reads CASSESKAGRNTGELFF. CDR3 sequence (DNA): TGCGCCAGCAGTGAGTCTAAGGCAGGCCGGAACACCGGGGAGCTGTTTTTT.

The V and J genes are TRBV23-1 and TRBJ2-2, with D possibly being TRBD1 (6 bases). TRBV23-1 is classed as an ORF, of uncertain function. Trimming stripped 5 bases from V and 3 bases from J, with 13 bases between. The CDR3 length is 15 residues. The CDR3 protein is CASSWIDRYTGELFF. As DNA, the CDR3 is TGCGCCAGCAGTTGGATCGACAGGTACACCGGGGAGCTGTTTTTT.

V is TRBV7-2 and J is TRBJ1-6; TRBD1 aligns across 8 bases. Germline lookup yields CDR1 SGHTA and CDR2 FQGNSA. J gave up 8 bases and V 5 bases, and 5 bases lay outside the gene matches. CDR3 size: 14 residues. The CDR3 DNA sequence: TGTGCCAGCAGCCTTGGGACAGGATATTCACCCCTCCACTTT. Protein product: CASSLGTGYSPLHF.

The chain uses TRBV28 and TRBJ1-4; weak D call: TRBD1 (5 bases). V lost 3 bases, J lost 8 bases, and 13 bases lay in between. CDR1 MDHEN and CDR2 SYDVKM come from the germline V gene. The CDR3 runs to 14 residues. CDR3: CASSLGPRREKLFF. The CDR3, as DNA: TGTGCCAGCAGTTTGGGGCCGAGACGCGAAAAACTGTTTTTT. Variable domain in full (rest from reference TRBV28 and TRBJ1-4): DVKVTQSSRYLVKRTGEKVFLECVQDMDHENMFWYRQDPGLGLRLIYFSYDVKMKEKGDIPEGYSVSREKKERFSLILESASTNQTSMYLCASSLGPRREKLFFGSGTQLSVL.

This clone was counted a few times. The chain links TRBV10-3 to TRBJ2-7, with a tentative D call TRBD1 (7 bases). Germline V CDR1 and CDR2: ENHRY, SYGVKD. Trimming removed 10 bases at V and 3 bases at J, with 13 bases between. This CDR3 comprises 12 residues. The CDR3 DNA reads TGTGCCAGCGGGGACAGTCGCTACGAGCAGTACTTC. This sequence encodes CASGDSRYEQYF.

The chain couples TRBV18 to TRBJ1-1; TRBD1 matches at 7 bases. J gave up 6 bases and V 3 bases, and 10 bases lay outside the gene matches. Per the germline V gene, CDR1 is KGHSH and CDR2 is LQKENI. This CDR3 region has 15 residues. The chain's CDR3 is CASSPSGQKGPEAFF. CDR3 nucleotides: TGTGCCAGCTCACCCTCGGGACAGAAAGGGCCTGAAGCTTTCTTT.

V is TRBV27 and J is TRBJ2-7, with D uncertain. V was cut by 5 bases and J by 4 bases, with 15 bases left in between. Germline V gene lookup returns CDR1 MNHEY and CDR2 SMNVEV (reference sequence). The CDR3 consists of 14 residues. The chain's CDR3 is CASSPPGPGYEQYF. CDR3 coding DNA: TGTGCCAGCAGTCCTCCGGGTCCCGGGTACGAGCAGTACTTC.

The chain recombines TRBV6-2 or TRBV6-3 with TRBJ2-7; 10 positions agree with TRBD2. Unmatched junction bases numbered 6, after V lost 4 bases and J lost 6 bases. The CDR3 is made up of 14 amino acids. The germline V gene has CDR1 MNHEY and CDR2 SVGEGT. CDR3 nucleotides: TGTGCCAGCAGTTCGAGCGGGGGGGCTTCCGAGCAGTACTTC. Protein: CASSSSGGASEQYF.

The chain carries TRBV28 and TRBJ1-3; D not resolved. This CDR3 contains 16 residues. Trimming cost V 5 bases and J 0 bases, with 14 bases left between them. The germline V gene has CDR1 MDHEN and CDR2 SYDVKM. CDR3 sequence (DNA): TGTGCCAGCAGTCCCCCGACACTTATCTCTGGAAACACCATATATTTT. Residues: CASSPPTLISGNTIYF.

The V call is TRBV2, the J call TRBJ2-5; the D gene is possibly TRBD2 (6 bases). CDR3 length equals 15 residues. The V end lost 6 bases, the J end lost 7 bases, and 21 bases lay between the germline ends. Germline V gene data show CDR1 as SNHLY and CDR2 as FYNNEI. DNA for the CDR3: TGTGCCAGCAGCCAACCCGGACGTATCGGGGGGACCCAGTACTTC. Protein sequence: CASSQPGRIGGTQYF.

The chain recombines TRBV5-4 with TRBJ1-1; tentative D call: TRBD1 (6 bases). Germline-derived CDR1 and CDR2 are SGHNT and YYREEE (reference sequence). The V gene lost 3 bases and the J gene lost 1 base, with 13 bases spanning the gap. The CDR3 contains 15 residues. CDR3 nucleotide sequence: TGTGCCAGCAGCTCCTCCGGGACACAGAACACTGAAGCTTTCTTT. This translates into CASSSSGTQNTEAFF.

This sequence joins TRBV9 and TRBJ1-2, with TRBD1 identical over 9 bases. The CDR3 has 16 residues. Per germline, CDR1 SGDLS and CDR2 YYNGEE. J was trimmed by 8 bases and V by 4 bases; bases with no gene match: 15. CDR3 sequence: CASSLGTGLTLRGYTF. In nucleotides, the CDR3 is TGTGCCAGCAGCCTCGGGACAGGGTTAACTTTGAGAGGCTACACCTTC.